The clone carrying this TCR beta chain was seen ten or more times. Each CDR3 protein is one row after TCRdb ran MiXCR on the RT-PCR reads. This table has about 680,000 distinct CDR3 sequences, 14% appearing once. Germline-derived CDR1 and CDR2 are SGDLS and YYNGEE. This CDR3 spans 18 amino acids. V lost 3 bases to trimming and J lost 1 base, with 21 bases between them. The sample taken for sequencing was memory CD4+ T cells from blood. The clonotype comes from a female donor in good health, serving as a healthy control. The V call is TRBV9, the J call TRBJ2-3, with a weak D call TRBD2 (6 bases). In nucleotides, the CDR3 is TGTGCCAGCAGCGGCCCCGCGGGGAGAGGTGGAGGCACAGATACGCAGTATTTT. Amino acid sequence: CASSGPAGRGGGTDTQYF.